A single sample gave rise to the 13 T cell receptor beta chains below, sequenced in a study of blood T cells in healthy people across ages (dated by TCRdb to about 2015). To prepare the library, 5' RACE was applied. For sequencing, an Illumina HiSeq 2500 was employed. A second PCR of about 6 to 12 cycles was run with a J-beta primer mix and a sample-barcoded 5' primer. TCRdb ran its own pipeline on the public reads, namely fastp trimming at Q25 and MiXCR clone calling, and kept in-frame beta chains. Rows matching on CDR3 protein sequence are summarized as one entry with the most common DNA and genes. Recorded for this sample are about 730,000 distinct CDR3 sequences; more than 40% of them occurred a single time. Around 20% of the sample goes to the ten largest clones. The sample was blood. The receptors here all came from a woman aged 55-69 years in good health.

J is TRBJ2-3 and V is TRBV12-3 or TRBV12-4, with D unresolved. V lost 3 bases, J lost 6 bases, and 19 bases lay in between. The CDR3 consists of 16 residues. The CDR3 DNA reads TGTGCCAGCAGTTTCTCGAGTGTGGAACTTGGGGATACGCAGTATTTT. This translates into CASSFSSVELGDTQYF.

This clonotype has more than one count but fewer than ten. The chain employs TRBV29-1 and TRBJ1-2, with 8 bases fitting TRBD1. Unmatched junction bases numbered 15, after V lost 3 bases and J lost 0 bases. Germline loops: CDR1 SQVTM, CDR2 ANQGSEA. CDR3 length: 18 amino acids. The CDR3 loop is CSVDLDRGSGPTNYGYTF. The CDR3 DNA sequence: TGCAGCGTTGACCTAGACAGGGGATCCGGTCCAACTAACTATGGCTACACCTTC.

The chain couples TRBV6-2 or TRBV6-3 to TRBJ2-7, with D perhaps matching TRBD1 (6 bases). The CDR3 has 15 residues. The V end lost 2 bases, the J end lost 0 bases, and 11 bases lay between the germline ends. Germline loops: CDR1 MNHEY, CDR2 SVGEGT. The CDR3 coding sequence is TGTGCCAGCAGTTACCCCCAGGGGAGCTCCTACGAGCAGTACTTC. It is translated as CASSYPQGSSYEQYF.

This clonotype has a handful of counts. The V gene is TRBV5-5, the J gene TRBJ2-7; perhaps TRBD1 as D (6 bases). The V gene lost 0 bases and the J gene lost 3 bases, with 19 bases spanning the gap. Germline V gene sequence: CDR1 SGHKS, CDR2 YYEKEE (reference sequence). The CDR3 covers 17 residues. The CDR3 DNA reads TGTGCCAGCAGCTTGGCCAAGGGGGAAGCAGGGGTCTACGAGCAGTACTTC. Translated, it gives CASSLAKGEAGVYEQYF.

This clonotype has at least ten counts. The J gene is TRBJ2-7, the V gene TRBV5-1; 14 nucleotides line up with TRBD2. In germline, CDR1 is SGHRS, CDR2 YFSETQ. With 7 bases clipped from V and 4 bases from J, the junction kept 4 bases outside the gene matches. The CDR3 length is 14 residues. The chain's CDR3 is CASGLAGGTYEQYF. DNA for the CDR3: TGCGCCAGCGGACTAGCGGGGGGAACTTACGAGCAGTACTTC.

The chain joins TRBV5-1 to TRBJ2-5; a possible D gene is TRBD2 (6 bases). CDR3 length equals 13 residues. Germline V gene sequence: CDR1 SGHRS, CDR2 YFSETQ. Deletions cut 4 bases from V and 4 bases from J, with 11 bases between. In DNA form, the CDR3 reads TGCGCCAGCAGCGTGGAGGGGTTAGAGACCCAGTACTTC. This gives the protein CASSVEGLETQYF.

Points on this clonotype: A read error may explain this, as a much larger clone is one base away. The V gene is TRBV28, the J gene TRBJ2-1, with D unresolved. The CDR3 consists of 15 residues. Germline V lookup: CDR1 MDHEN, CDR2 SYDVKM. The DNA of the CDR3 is TGTGCCGGCAGTTCCTCGGGTTTTGGCTACAATGAGCAGTTCTTC. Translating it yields CAGSSSGFGYNEQFF.

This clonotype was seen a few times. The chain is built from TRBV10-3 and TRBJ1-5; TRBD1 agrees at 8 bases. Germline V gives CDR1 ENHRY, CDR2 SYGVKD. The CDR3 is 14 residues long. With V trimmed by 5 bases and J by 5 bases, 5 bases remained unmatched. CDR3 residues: CAISFDRGYQPQHF. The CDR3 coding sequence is TGTGCCATCAGTTTCGACAGGGGTTATCAGCCCCAGCATTTT.

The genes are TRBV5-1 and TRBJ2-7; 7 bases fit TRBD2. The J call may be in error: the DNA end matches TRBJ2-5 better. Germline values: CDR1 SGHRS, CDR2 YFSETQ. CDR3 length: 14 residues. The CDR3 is CASSSWGGSETQYF. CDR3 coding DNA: TGCGCCAGCAGCTCTTGGGGGGGTTCGGAGACCCAGTACTTC.

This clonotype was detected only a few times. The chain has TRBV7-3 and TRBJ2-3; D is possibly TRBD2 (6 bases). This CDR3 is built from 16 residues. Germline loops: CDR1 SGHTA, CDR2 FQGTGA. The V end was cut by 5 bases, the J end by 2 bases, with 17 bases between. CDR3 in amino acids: CASSPLAGQPTDTQYF. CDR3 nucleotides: TGTGCCAGCAGCCCCCTGGCGGGGCAACCCACAGATACGCAGTATTTT.

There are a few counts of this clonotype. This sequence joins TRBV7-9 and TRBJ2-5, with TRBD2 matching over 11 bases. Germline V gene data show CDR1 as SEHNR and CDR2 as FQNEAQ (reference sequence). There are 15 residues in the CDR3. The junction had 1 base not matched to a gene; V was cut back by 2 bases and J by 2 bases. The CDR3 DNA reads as TGTGCCAGCAGCTTACCTAGCGGGGGGCAAGAGACCCAGTACTTC. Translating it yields CASSLPSGGQETQYF.

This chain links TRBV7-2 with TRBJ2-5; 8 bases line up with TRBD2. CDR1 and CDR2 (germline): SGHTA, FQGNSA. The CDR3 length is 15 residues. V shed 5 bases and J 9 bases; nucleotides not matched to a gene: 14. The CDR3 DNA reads TGTGCCAGCAGCGGCCGGACTAGCCGGGGAGCGGCCCAGTACTTC. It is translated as CASSGRTSRGAAQYF.

The CDR3 protein is CASRDKETQFF. The CDR3 bases are TGTGCCAGCAGGGATAAAGAGACCCAGTTCTTC. V and J are TRBV11-1 and TRBJ2-1; no definite D call. Germline V gene data show CDR1 as SGHAT and CDR2 as FQDESV (reference sequence). The CDR3 has 11 amino acids. V was shortened by 6 bases and J by 13 bases, with 13 bases between the two germline ends.